This record looks at one T cell receptor (beta chain) sequence and its context. Its antigen is still unknown. The draw for each donor consisted of a single 2.5 ml blood sample. These data are taken from a study of monozygotic twins with inflammatory bowel disease. Every TCR library consumed around 4,000 ng of total RNA. TCRdb reanalyzed the 5' RACE reads and collapses them to one entry per CDR3 protein, without DNA. In all, the sample yields about 210,000 distinct CDR3 sequences. General study points: By inverse Simpson index, TCRbeta diversity was lower in IBD patients than in healthy co-twins.

The clonotype was recovered from a human donor with ulcerative colitis or Crohn's disease, or a healthy co-twin of an affected twin (not recorded which). The sequencing input was blood.

The CDR3 protein is CASSHRRGSNEKLFF. This sequence joins TRBV14 and TRBJ1-4. CDR1 SGHDN and CDR2 FVKESK come from the germline V gene. This CDR3 region has 15 residues.